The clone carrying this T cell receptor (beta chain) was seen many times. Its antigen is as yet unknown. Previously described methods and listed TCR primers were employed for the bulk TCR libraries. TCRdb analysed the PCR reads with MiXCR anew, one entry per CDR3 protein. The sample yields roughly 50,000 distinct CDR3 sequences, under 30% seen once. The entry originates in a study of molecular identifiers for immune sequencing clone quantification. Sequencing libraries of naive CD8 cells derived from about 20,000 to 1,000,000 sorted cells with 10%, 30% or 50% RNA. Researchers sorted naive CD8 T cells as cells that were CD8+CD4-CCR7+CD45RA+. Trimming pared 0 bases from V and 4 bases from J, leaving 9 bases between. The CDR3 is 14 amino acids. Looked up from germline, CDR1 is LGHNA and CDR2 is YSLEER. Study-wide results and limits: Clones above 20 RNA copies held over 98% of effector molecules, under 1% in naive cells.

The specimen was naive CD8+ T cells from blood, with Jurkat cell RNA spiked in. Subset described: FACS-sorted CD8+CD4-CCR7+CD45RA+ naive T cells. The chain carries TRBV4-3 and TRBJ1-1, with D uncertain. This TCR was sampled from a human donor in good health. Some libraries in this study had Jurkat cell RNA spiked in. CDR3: CASSQEERATEAFF. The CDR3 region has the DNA TGCGCCAGCAGCCAAGAGGAACGGGCCACTGAAGCTTTCTTT.